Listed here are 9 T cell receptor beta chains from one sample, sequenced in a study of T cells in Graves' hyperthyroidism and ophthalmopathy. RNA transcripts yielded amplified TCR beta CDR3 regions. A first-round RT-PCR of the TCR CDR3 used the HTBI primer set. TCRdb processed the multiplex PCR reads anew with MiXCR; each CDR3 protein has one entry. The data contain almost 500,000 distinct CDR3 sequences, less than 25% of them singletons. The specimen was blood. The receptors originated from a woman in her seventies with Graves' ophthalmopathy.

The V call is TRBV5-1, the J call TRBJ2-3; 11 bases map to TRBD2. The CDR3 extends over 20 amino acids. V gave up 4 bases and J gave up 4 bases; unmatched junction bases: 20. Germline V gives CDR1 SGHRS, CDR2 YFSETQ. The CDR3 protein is CASSRTIAGGGRTPPDTQYF. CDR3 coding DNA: TGCGCCAGCAGCCGTACCATAGCGGGGGGGGGTCGCACCCCCCCAGATACGCAGTATTTT. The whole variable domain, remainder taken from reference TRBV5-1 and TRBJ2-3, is KAGVTQTPRYLIKTRGQQVTLSCSPISGHRSVSWYQQTPGQGLQFLFEYFSETQRNKGNFPGRFSGRQFSNSRSEMNVSTLELGDSALYLCASSRTIAGGGRTPPDTQYFGPGTRLTVL.

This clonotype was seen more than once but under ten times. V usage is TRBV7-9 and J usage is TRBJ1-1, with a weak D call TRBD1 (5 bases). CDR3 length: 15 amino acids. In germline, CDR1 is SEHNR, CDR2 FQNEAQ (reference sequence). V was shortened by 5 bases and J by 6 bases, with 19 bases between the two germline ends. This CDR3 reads CASSRSRGTVSEAFF. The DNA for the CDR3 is TGTGCCAGCAGCCGAAGCCGGGGCACCGTTTCTGAAGCTTTCTTT.

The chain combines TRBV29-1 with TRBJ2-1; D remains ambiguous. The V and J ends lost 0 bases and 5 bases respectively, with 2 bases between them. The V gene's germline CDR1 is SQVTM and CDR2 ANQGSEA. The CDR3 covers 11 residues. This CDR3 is CSVEEHNEQFF. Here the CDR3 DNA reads TGCAGCGTTGAAGAGCACAATGAGCAGTTCTTC.

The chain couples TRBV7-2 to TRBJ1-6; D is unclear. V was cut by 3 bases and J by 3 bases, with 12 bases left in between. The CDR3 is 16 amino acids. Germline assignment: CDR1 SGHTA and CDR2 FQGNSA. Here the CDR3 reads CASSFDGSFYNSPLHF. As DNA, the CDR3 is TGTGCCAGCAGCTTCGACGGTTCATTCTATAATTCACCCCTCCACTTT.

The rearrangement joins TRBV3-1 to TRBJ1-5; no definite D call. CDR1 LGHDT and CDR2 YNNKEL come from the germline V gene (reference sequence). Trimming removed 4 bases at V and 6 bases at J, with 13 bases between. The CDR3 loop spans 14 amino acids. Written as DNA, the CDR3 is TGTGCCAGCAGCCTACGACCACAGTCTCAGCCCCAGCATTTT. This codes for CASSLRPQSQPQHF.

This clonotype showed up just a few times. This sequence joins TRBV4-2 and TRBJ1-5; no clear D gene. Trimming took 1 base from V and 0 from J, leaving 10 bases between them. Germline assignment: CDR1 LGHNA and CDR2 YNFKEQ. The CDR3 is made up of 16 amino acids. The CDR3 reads CASSQGTGHSNQPQHF. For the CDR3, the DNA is TGTGCCAGCAGCCAAGGAACGGGTCATAGCAATCAGCCCCAGCATTTT.

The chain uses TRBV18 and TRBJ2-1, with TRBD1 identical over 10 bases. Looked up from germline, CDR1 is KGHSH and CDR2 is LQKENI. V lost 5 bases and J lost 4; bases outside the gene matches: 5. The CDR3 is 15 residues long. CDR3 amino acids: CASSFDRGLYNEQFF. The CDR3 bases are TGTGCCAGCTCATTCGACAGGGGGCTTTACAATGAGCAGTTCTTC.

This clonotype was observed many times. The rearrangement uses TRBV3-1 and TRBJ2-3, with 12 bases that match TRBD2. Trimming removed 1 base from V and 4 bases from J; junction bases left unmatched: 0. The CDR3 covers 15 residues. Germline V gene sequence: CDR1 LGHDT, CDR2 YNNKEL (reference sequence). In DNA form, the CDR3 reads TGTGCCAGCAGCCAAGGACTAGCGGGAGCAGATACGCAGTATTTT. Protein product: CASSQGLAGADTQYF.

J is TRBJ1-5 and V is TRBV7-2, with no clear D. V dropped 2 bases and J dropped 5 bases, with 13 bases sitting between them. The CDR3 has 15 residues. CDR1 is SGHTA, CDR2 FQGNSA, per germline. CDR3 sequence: CASSLYPSVDQPQHF. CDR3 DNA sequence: TGTGCCAGCAGCTTATACCCGTCCGTGGATCAGCCCCAGCATTTT.